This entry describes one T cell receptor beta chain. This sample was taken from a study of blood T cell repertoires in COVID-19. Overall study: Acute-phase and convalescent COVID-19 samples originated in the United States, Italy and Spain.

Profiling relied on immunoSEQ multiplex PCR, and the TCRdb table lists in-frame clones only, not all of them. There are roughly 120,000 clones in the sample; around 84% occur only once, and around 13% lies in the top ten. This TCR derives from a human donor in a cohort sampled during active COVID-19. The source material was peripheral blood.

The CDR3 sequence: CASQQGDAAGELFF. Here the CDR3 DNA reads TGTGCCAGCCAGCAGGGTGACGCGGCCGGGGAGCTGTTTTTT. The chain recombines TRBV7-9 with TRBJ2-2, with D perhaps matching TRBD1 (5 bases). The V end lost 8 bases, the J end lost 6 bases, and 16 bases lay between the germline ends. This CDR3 is 14 amino acids long. Germline V gives CDR1 SEHNR, CDR2 FQNEAQ (reference sequence).